This T cell receptor beta chain was sequenced for a study of OX40 agonist ivuxolimab in advanced cancers. Study at large: Ivuxolimab is an agonistic anti-OX40 (CD134) antibody, and patients were treated with it.

The CDR3 is 14 residues long. V lost 3 bases, J lost 6 bases, and 16 bases lay in between. Germline assignment: CDR1 SGHRS and CDR2 YFSETQ. Repertoires were generated with immunoSEQ multiplex PCR, while TCRdb's copy carries only in-frame clones and drops some. The data contain about 73,000 clones, roughly 80% of them singletons. V gene TRBV5-1 combines with J gene TRBJ2-7; tentatively, D is TRBD2 (6 bases). The sample consisted of CD4+ or CD8+ T cells sorted from blood, taken in a trial of the OX40 agonist ivuxolimab. The TCR originated in an adult with an advanced solid tumor such as melanoma, head and neck, liver or kidney cancer. The CDR3 region is CASSWGLTPLEQYF. The CDR3 DNA reads as TGCGCCAGCAGCTGGGGACTGACGCCCCTCGAGCAGTACTTC.